A selection of T cell receptor beta chains follows, all from one sample in a study of Graves' ophthalmopathy and Graves' hyperthyroidism. TCRdb recomputed calls from the multiplex PCR reads with MiXCR, one row per CDR3 protein. The sample includes about 550,000 distinct CDR3 sequences, roughly 40% of them seen just once. Sequenced input: peripheral blood or thyroid tissue (not recorded which). These TCRs come from an adult man with Graves' hyperthyroidism. Each CDR3 is given with its conserved first and last residue. The order of the fields is clone size, V gene, D gene, J gene, CDR3 DNA, CDR3 protein. A D gene is named only where the DNA matches it firmly. Where a row states a size, it is once, few, many or the class of an expanded clone; other rows omit it.

NA	TRBV7-9	NA	TRBJ2-5	TGTGCCAGCAGCTTTGAGGAGGGGCTCAGTGAGACCCAGTACTTC	CASSFEEGLSETQYF
many	TRBV11-2	TRBD1	TRBJ2-6	TGTGCCAGCAGCCAACGGCCGGGACAGGGCAATGGGGCCAACGTCCTGACTTTC	CASSQRPGQGNGANVLTF
NA	TRBV2	TRBD1	TRBJ1-2	TGTGCCAGCAGTGGATCTTTACTTACAGGGGGCAAGGACTATGGCTACACCTTC	CASSGSLLTGGKDYGYTF
many	TRBV6-6	TRBD1	TRBJ2-7	TGTGCCAGCGCCGAGGACAGGGCCTACGAGCAGTACTTC	CASAEDRAYEQYF
NA	TRBV24-1	NA	TRBJ2-7	TGTGCCACCAGTGAACCTACAGGGTACTACGAGCAGTACTTC	CATSEPTGYYEQYF
many	TRBV7-2	NA	TRBJ1-1	TGTGCCAGCAGCGTGTCCTCTTGGGAAGACACTGAAGCTTTCTTT	CASSVSSWEDTEAFF
NA	TRBV2	TRBD1	TRBJ2-7	TGTGCCAGCAGTGATCGGACAGGGCAGCGCGAGCAGTACTTC	CASSDRTGQREQYF
many	TRBV19	NA	TRBJ2-6	TGTGCCAGTAGTTTCGGGTGGGCTGGGGCCAACGTCCTGACTTTC	CASSFGWAGANVLTF
many	TRBV4-1	NA	TRBJ1-2	TGCGCCAGCAGCCAACATGGACAGACCTATGGCTACACCTTC	CASSQHGQTYGYTF
NA	TRBV12-5	NA	TRBJ1-3	TGTGCTAGTGGTTTCCACCTAGAAATTACGGGACGTGAGGACACCATATATTTT	CASGFHLEITGREDTIYF
many	TRBV20-1	NA	TRBJ2-7	TGCAGTGCTAGAGATCCCTTGACTAGTATCGACGAGCAGTACTTC	CSARDPLTSIDEQYF
few	TRBV5-1	NA	TRBJ1-4	TGCGCCAGCAGCTTGGCCGGGACGGGGGCACCGAATGAAAAACTGTTTTTT	CASSLAGTGAPNEKLFF
few	TRBV24-1	NA	TRBJ2-1	TGTGCCACTAACGACGGATCCTACAATGAGCAGTTCTTC	CATNDGSYNEQFF
NA	TRBV13	TRBD2	TRBJ2-1	TGTGCCAGCAGCTTGTCGGGTAGCGGGGGACCCCGGGGGGAGCAGTTCTTC	CASSLSGSGGPRGEQFF
many	TRBV6-5	TRBD1	TRBJ1-5	TGTGCCAGCAGTCCCGACAGGGGAGGGAATCAGCCCCAGCATTTT	CASSPDRGGNQPQHF
NA	TRBV7-9	NA	TRBJ1-4	TGTGCCAGCAGCTTAGGCGGCCAGGGGATGAAACTGTTTTTT	CASSLGGQGMKLFF
many	TRBV7-9	NA	TRBJ1-4	TGTGCCAGCAGCTCTAAGGACCTGGCTAATGAAAAACTGTTTTTT	CASSSKDLANEKLFF
many	TRBV5-4	NA	TRBJ2-7	TGTGCCAGCAGCTTGGTCGGAGGGATGACGCGCGAGCAGTACTTC	CASSLVGGMTREQYF
many	TRBV12-3/TRBV12-4	TRBD2	TRBJ2-7	TGTGCCAGCAGAGGAGCGGGACTCTACGAGCAGTACTTC	CASRGAGLYEQYF
many	TRBV2	NA	TRBJ1-1	TGTGCCAGCAGTGAATATCTAGCTTTCTTT	CASSEYLAFF
many	TRBV14	NA	TRBJ2-6	TGTGCCAGCAGCCAAGACGAGGGGTCTGGGGCCAACGTCCTGACTTTC	CASSQDEGSGANVLTF
NA	TRBV12-5	NA	TRBJ1-5	TGTGCTAGTGGCCTGGGGGCAGCGAGCAATCAGCCCCAGCATTTT	CASGLGAASNQPQHF
NA	TRBV2	TRBD2	TRBJ2-1	TGTGCCAGCATAGGACTAGCGGGACATGAGCAGTTCTTC	CASIGLAGHEQFF
many	TRBV11-2	NA	TRBJ1-6	TGTGCCAGCAGCGTGCTGGATAATTCACCCCTCCACTTT	CASSVLDNSPLHF
once	TRBV15	NA	TRBJ1-4	TGTGCCACCAGCAGAGATCGGCCAGGGGCCTTGAGTGAAAAACTGTTTTTT	CATSRDRPGALSEKLFF
many	TRBV25-1	NA	TRBJ1-1	TGTGCCAGCAGTGAATTCGGGGGCGATAGATTAGAGACTGAAGCTTTCTTT	CASSEFGGDRLETEAFF
once	TRBV29-1	TRBD1	TRBJ1-6	TGCAGCGTTGCAGGGGGAACGAATTCACCCCTCCACTTT	CSVAGGTNSPLHF
NA	TRBV7-9	NA	TRBJ2-5	TGTGCCAGCAGCCAAGGGCGGAAAGAGACCCAGTACTTC	CASSQGRKETQYF
many	TRBV7-8	NA	TRBJ2-7	TGTGCCAGCAGCACCCGGGACAACTCCTACGAGCAGTACTTC	CASSTRDNSYEQYF
NA	TRBV29-1	NA	TRBJ2-3	TGCAGCGTCCAACACGGGAACACAGATACGCAGTATTTT	CSVQHGNTDTQYF
NA	TRBV5-1	NA	TRBJ1-1	TGCGCCAGCGAGGGAGAACAGGATGAAGCTTTCTTT	CASEGEQDEAFF
few	TRBV15	NA	TRBJ2-4	TGTGCCACCAGCAGAGTAGGGCTCGCCGGTGACATTCAGTACTTC	CATSRVGLAGDIQYF
many	TRBV20-1	TRBD2	TRBJ2-7	TGCAGTGCTCACGGGACTAGCGGGGCCGCCTACGAGCAGTACTTC	CSAHGTSGAAYEQYF
NA	TRBV20-1	TRBD1	TRBJ1-2	TGCAGTGCTAGAAGGGACAGGGGGCGAGGGAACTATGGCTACACCTTC	CSARRDRGRGNYGYTF
many	TRBV14	NA	TRBJ2-7	TGTGCCAGCAGCCGGCAGGGGTACCCCTACGAGCAGTACTTC	CASSRQGYPYEQYF
NA	TRBV2	TRBD2	TRBJ2-2	TGTGCCAGCAGTTGGTGGTCGAGCGGGGAGTATCCTAACACCGGGGAGCTGTTTTTT	CASSWWSSGEYPNTGELFF
many	TRBV20-1	TRBD1	TRBJ1-2	TGCAGTGCGAACCAAGGGGGCCTCTATGGCTACACCTTC	CSANQGGLYGYTF
few	TRBV5-8	NA	TRBJ1-1	TGTGCCAGCAGCTTGGAGGTAGGGAAGAACACTGAAGCTTTCTTT	CASSLEVGKNTEAFF
NA	TRBV29-1	TRBD2	TRBJ2-2	TGCAGCAGTTACTCCTCCGGGACTAGTAGGACCGGGGAGCTGTTTTTT	CSSYSSGTSRTGELFF
many	TRBV5-1	NA	TRBJ2-7	TGCGCCAGCAGCTTGGTCGAGCTATCCTACGAGCAGTACTTC	CASSLVELSYEQYF
few	TRBV7-3	NA	TRBJ2-7	TGTGCCAGCAGCCACTTAGGGCGGACGTCCTACGAGCAGTACTTC	CASSHLGRTSYEQYF
many	TRBV12-3/TRBV12-4	TRBD1	TRBJ1-1	TGTGCCAGCAGCCAGACAGGGAGCACTGAAGCTTTCTTT	CASSQTGSTEAFF